This T cell receptor (beta chain) was retrieved from a study of OX40 agonist ivuxolimab in advanced cancers. CDR3 size: 13 residues. Germline lookup yields CDR1 SGHTA and CDR2 FQGNSA. The junction had 5 bases not matched to a gene; V was cut back by 5 bases and J by 8 bases. This clone came up a few times. Its antigen remains unidentified. TCRdb's table, derived via immunoSEQ multiplex PCR, lists solely in-frame clones and lacks some. The sample includes some 83,000 clones, approximately 86% of them seen just once. Study-wide points: CD8+ T cells showed, on average, more clonal expansion than CD4+ cells.

The sample here was CD4+ or CD8+ T cells sorted from blood, taken in a trial of the OX40 agonist ivuxolimab. V usage is TRBV7-2 and J usage is TRBJ2-2; 7 bases fit TRBD1. The sequence derives from an adult with an advanced solid tumor such as melanoma, head and neck, liver or kidney cancer. Written as DNA, the CDR3 is TGTGCCAGCAGCCGGGACAGCCTAGGGGAGCTGTTTTTT. The encoded protein is CASSRDSLGELFF.